A selection of T cell receptor beta chains follows, all from one sample in a study of post-analysis software for immune sequencing data. Using its own MiXCR run on the PCR reads, TCRdb lists one record per CDR3 protein. Among 750,000 to 950,000 distinct CDR3 sequences, 46% were seen once, and the ten largest hold approximately 5%. Sequenced input: blood. The receptor set was obtained from a girl aged 10 to 17 with multiple sclerosis. The CDR3 runs from the conserved cysteine through the conserved F or W. The D gene is left open where the match is weak. The size field is filled for only some rows; it gives once, few, many or a size class.

d_call j_call v_call clone_size cdr3_nt cdr3_aa
TRBD2 TRBJ2-3 TRBV20-1 few TGCAGTGCTCCTGATGGCCTAGCGGAAAGAGATACGCAGTATTTT CSAPDGLAERDTQYF
- TRBJ2-5 TRBV7-8 - TGTGCCAGCAGCTTCCCTCCGGAGGTAGAGACCCAGTACTTC CASSFPPEVETQYF
TRBD1 TRBJ2-1 TRBV4-1 - TGCGCCAGCAGCCAAGATCCAGGACAGGCTTACAATGAGCAGTTCTTC CASSQDPGQAYNEQFF
- TRBJ2-7 TRBV6-1 - TGTGCCAGCAGTGAGGGGGGAATGGGGACAGCCTCCTACGAGCAGTACTTC CASSEGGMGTASYEQYF
- TRBJ2-3 TRBV20-1 few TGCAGTGCTGGTCACCTTTTGGATACGCAGTATTTT CSAGHLLDTQYF
- TRBJ2-1 TRBV20-1 - TGCAGTGCAACCCCACCGAGGGTGATTGAGCAGTTCTTC CSATPPRVIEQFF
TRBD1 TRBJ1-2 TRBV20-1 - TGCAGTGCTCCTCAGACAGGGTCTGGCTACACCTTC CSAPQTGSGYTF
- TRBJ2-1 TRBV20-1 few TGCAGTGCCAGCCCCCCCCGGGTTGGGTACAATGAGCAGTTCTTC CSASPPRVGYNEQFF
- TRBJ2-1 TRBV11-2 - TGTGCCAGCAGCTTAGTCCTGCGGCGCAATGAGCAGTTCTTC CASSLVLRRNEQFF
- TRBJ2-3 TRBV4-3 - TGCGCCAGCAGCCAAGAAGGAGGGTCCGCAGATACGCAGTATTTT CASSQEGGSADTQYF
TRBD1 TRBJ2-6 TRBV5-1 - TGCGCCAGCAGCCCGACAGGGAAATCTGGGGCCAACGTCCTGACTTTC CASSPTGKSGANVLTF
- TRBJ2-7 TRBV5-1 - TGCGCCAGCAGCCGCCAAGGAGGGGACCACAGCTCCTACGAGCAGTACTTC CASSRQGGDHSSYEQYF
- TRBJ2-1 TRBV6-2/TRBV6-3 - TGTGCCAGCAGTGGGGTAGCGGTTAATGAGCAGTTCTTC CASSGVAVNEQFF
- TRBJ2-5 TRBV20-1 - TGCAGTGCTTGTCGTGAACAGAACCAAGAGACCCAGTACTTC CSACREQNQETQYF
- TRBJ2-3 TRBV11-2 - TGTGCCAGCAGCTTAGCTTTGTGGGGTACGCAGTATTTT CASSLALWGTQYF
- TRBJ2-5 TRBV7-2 - TGTGCCAGCAGCCCTCAGTGGGGTATCGAGGAGACCCAGTACTTC CASSPQWGIEETQYF
TRBD2 TRBJ2-7 TRBV5-1 - TGCGCCAGCAGCGCTAGCGGGCTTTCCTACGAGCAGTACTTC CASSASGLSYEQYF
TRBD1 TRBJ1-1 TRBV7-9 few TGTGCCAGCAGCTTAGAGGGACAGCCAAACACTGAAGCTTTCTTT CASSLEGQPNTEAFF
- TRBJ2-1 TRBV7-6 - TGTGCCAGCAGCTTGAAGCGGTACTCCTACAATGAGCAGTTCTTC CASSLKRYSYNEQFF
TRBD2 TRBJ2-1 TRBV7-2 - TGTGCCAGCAGCCAGACTAGCGGGGTGAACAATGAGCAGTTCTTC CASSQTSGVNNEQFF
- TRBJ2-7 TRBV11-2 once TGTGCCAGCAGCCCCTTAGTGTGGTTGCCCTCCGAGCAGTACTTC CASSPLVWLPSEQYF
- TRBJ2-7 TRBV7-2 - TGTGCCAGCAGCGAGGGGACGGGCGAGCAGTACTTC CASSEGTGEQYF
- TRBJ2-4 TRBV29-1 few TGCAGCGTCCGTGACAGACAAAACATTCAGTACTTC CSVRDRQNIQYF
- TRBJ1-2 TRBV29-1 - TGCAGCGTTGAAGACCTCACCACTGGACAGTCTCTTAACTATGGCTACACCTTC CSVEDLTTGQSLNYGYTF
- TRBJ2-1 TRBV4-3 - TGCGCCAGCAGCCAAGAGAGGCAGGGGTCGTTCTATGAGCAGTTCTTC CASSQERQGSFYEQFF
- TRBJ2-4 TRBV28 - TGTGCCAGTAAGGGCGCGGCCAAAAACATTCAGTACTTC CASKGAAKNIQYF
TRBD1 TRBJ2-7 TRBV29-1 few TGCAGCGTTGAGGGACAGGGTGGGTACGAGCAGTACTTC CSVEGQGGYEQYF
- TRBJ2-1 TRBV10-3 few TGTGCCATTCTACAGGGCAATGAGCAGTTCTTC CAILQGNEQFF
- TRBJ2-6 TRBV5-1 few TGCGCCAGCAGCTTGGAATTCACTGGGGCCAACGTCCTGACTTTC CASSLEFTGANVLTF
TRBD1 TRBJ2-3 TRBV6-6 few TGTGCCAGCAGTCCCCGGGACAGGGTGGGAACAGATACGCAGTATTTT CASSPRDRVGTDTQYF
- TRBJ2-7 TRBV5-1 - TGCGCCAGCAGCTTGGAGGGCGGGACTGCCGGCTACGAGCAGTACTTC CASSLEGGTAGYEQYF
TRBD2 TRBJ2-7 TRBV12-3/TRBV12-4 - TGTGCCAGCAGACCTGGGGGCGGGAGGGACGAGCAGTACTTC CASRPGGGRDEQYF
TRBD1 TRBJ2-1 TRBV29-1 once TGCAGCGTTATAACCGGGACAGGGGCGGATGAGCAGTTCTTC CSVITGTGADEQFF
- TRBJ2-1 TRBV11-1 few TGTGCCAGCAGCTTCGGCAGCCCTACCAATGAGCAGTTCTTC CASSFGSPTNEQFF
- TRBJ2-3 TRBV6-1 - TGTGCCAGCAGTGGAGGACAGCTAACAGATACGCAGTATTTT CASSGGQLTDTQYF
- TRBJ2-7 TRBV25-1 - TGTGCCAGCACCGCGGGATACGAGCAGTACTTC CASTAGYEQYF
- TRBJ2-5 TRBV20-1 few TGCAGTGCTAGAAATCCTCAGGAGACCCAGTACTTC CSARNPQETQYF
- TRBJ2-3 TRBV20-1 few TGCAGTGCTGCCCTCCTTGACACCACAGATACGCAGTATTTT CSAALLDTTDTQYF
TRBD1 TRBJ1-4 TRBV14 few TGTGCCAGCAGCTCTCGGGACAGGGTCCAGGGTAATGAAAAACTGTTTTTT CASSSRDRVQGNEKLFF
TRBD2 TRBJ2-1 TRBV9 - TGTGCCAGCAGCGCAACTCATAGCGGGAGTCGGCATGAGCAGTTCTTC CASSATHSGSRHEQFF
- TRBJ2-4 TRBV7-9 few TGTGCCAGCAGCATGGCGTATGGGGTTCGGGAGCAGTACTTC CASSMAYGVREQYF
TRBD1 TRBJ1-2 TRBV12-3/TRBV12-4 - TGTGCCAGCAGCCGTGGACAGGGAGGAAACTATGGCTACACCTTC CASSRGQGGNYGYTF
- TRBJ2-1 TRBV20-1 - TGCAGTGCCCTCTCGATCAACCACAATGAGCAGTTCTTC CSALSINHNEQFF
- TRBJ1-2 TRBV6-2/TRBV6-3 - TGTGCCGGCAGTCCGACGGCATACTATGGCTACACCTTC CAGSPTAYYGYTF
TRBD2 TRBJ2-5 TRBV3-1 - TGTGCCAGCTGGATGACTAGCGGGACCCAAGAGACCCAGTACTTC CASWMTSGTQETQYF
TRBD2 TRBJ2-1 TRBV20-1 - TGCAGTGCTCTCGCCGGTGCGGGAGGGCCTAACAATGAGCAGTTCTTC CSALAGAGGPNNEQFF
- TRBJ2-5 TRBV6-5 - TGTGCCAGCAGCCCCGGGGCGAGCGTCTCAGAGACCCAGTACTTC CASSPGASVSETQYF
- TRBJ2-1 TRBV7-7 - TGTGCTAGCAGCTTAGTTCCGCGGGCTGAGCAGTTCTTC CASSLVPRAEQFF
- TRBJ1-5 TRBV15 - TGTGCCACCAGCAGCCCCCCTGGCAATCAGCCCCAGCATTTT CATSSPPGNQPQHF
- TRBJ1-1 TRBV4-1 - TGCGCCAGCAGTCCCGGGGGGGTAATCGGGACTGAAGCTTTCTTT CASSPGGVIGTEAFF
TRBD2 TRBJ2-5 TRBV10-3 - TGTGCCATCAGTGACCGGGGGGACGAAAAGTACTTC CAISDRGDEKYF
- TRBJ2-7 TRBV6-6 few TGTGCCAGCACCCGGCCAGACAGGAACTACGAGCAGTACTTC CASTRPDRNYEQYF
TRBD2 TRBJ2-7 TRBV6-5 few TGTGCCAGCGGGAGGGTTAGGGCCTACGAGCAGTACTTC CASGRVRAYEQYF
TRBD1 TRBJ1-4 TRBV6-5 - TGTGCCAGCAGGAGGACAGGGGCAACTAATGAAAAACTGTTTTTT CASRRTGATNEKLFF